This TCR beta chain was sequenced during a study of PD-1 blockade in classical Hodgkin lymphoma. The assay was immunoSEQ multiplex PCR, and TCRdb's table has in-frame clones only and misses some. The repertoire has around 150,000 clones, nearly 80% of them found once; the top ten carry 7.5% to 10%. Each patient's relapse followed autologous stem cell transplantation, and brentuximab vedotin exposure varied. The CDR3 spans 15 residues. Germline CDR1 SGHTA, CDR2 FQGNSA. V gave up 5 bases and J gave up 4 bases, with 15 bases separating them. This chain connects TRBV7-2 to TRBJ1-5; TRBD1 is a possible D gene (5 bases). The clonotype was recovered from a human donor with classical Hodgkin lymphoma. Source: peripheral blood mononuclear cells (PBMCs), taken before the second cycle of nivolumab. The CDR3 sequence is CASSQQAGNNQPQHF. DNA of the CDR3: TGTGCCAGCAGCCAGCAGGCAGGGAATAATCAGCCCCAGCATTTT.